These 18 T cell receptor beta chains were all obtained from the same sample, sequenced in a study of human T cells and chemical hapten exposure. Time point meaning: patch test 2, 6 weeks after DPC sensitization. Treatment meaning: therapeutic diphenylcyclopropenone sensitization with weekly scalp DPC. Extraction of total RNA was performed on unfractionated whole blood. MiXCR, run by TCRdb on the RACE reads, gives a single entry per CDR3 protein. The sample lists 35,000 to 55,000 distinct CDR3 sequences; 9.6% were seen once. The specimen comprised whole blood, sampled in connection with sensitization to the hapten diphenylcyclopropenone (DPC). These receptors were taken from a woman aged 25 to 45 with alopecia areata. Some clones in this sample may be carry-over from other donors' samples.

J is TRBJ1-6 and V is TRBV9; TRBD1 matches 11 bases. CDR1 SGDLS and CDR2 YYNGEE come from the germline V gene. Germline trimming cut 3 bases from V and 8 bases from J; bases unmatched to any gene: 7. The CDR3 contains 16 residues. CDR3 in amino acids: CASSDRTGGAYSPLHF. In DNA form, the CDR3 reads TGTGCCAGCAGCGATCGGACAGGGGGCGCTTATTCACCCCTCCACTTT.

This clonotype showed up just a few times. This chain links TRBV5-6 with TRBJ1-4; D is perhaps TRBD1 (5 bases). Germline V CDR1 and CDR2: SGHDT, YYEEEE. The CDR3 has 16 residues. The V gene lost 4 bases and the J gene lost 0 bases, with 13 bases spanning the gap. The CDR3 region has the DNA TGTGCCAGCAGCACGACAGACCCGTCAACTAATGAAAAACTGTTTTTT. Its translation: CASSTTDPSTNEKLFF.

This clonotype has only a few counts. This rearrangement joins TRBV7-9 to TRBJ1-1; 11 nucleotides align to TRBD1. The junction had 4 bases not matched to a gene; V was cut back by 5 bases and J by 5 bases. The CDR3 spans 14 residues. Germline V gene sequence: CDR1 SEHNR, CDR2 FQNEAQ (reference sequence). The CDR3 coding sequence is TGTGCCAGCAGCCCGGACAGGGGGCCAACTGAAGCTTTCTTT. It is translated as CASSPDRGPTEAFF.

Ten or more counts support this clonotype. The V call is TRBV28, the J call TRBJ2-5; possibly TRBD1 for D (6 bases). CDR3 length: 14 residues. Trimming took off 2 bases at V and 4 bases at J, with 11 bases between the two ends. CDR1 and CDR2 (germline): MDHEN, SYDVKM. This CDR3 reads CASSLGGPAETQYF. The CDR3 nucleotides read TGTGCCAGCAGTTTAGGGGGCCCCGCAGAGACCCAGTACTTC.

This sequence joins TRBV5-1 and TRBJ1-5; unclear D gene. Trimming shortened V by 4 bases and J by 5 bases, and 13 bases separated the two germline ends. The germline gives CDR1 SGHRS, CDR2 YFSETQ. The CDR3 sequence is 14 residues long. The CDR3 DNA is TGCGCCAGCAGCCCCGGTGAGGGTGATCAGCCCCAGCATTTT. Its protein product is CASSPGEGDQPQHF.

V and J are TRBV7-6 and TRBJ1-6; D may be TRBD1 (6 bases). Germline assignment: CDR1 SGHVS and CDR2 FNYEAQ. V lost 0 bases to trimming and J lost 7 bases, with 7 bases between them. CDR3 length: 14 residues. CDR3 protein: CASSLAGANSPLHF. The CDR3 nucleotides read TGTGCCAGCAGCTTAGCGGGGGCCAATTCACCCCTCCACTTT.

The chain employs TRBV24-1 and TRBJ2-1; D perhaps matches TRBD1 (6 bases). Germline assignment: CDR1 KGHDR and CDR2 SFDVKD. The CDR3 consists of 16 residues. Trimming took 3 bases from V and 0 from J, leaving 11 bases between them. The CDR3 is CATSDQTGSSYNEQFF. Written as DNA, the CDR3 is TGTGCCACCAGTGATCAAACAGGGAGCTCCTACAATGAGCAGTTCTTC.

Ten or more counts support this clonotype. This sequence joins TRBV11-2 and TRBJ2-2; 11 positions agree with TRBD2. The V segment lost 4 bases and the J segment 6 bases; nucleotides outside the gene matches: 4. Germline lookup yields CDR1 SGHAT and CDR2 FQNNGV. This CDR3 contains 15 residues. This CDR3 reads CASSWGLAAAGELFF. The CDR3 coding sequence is TGTGCCAGCAGCTGGGGACTAGCGGCGGCCGGGGAGCTGTTTTTT.

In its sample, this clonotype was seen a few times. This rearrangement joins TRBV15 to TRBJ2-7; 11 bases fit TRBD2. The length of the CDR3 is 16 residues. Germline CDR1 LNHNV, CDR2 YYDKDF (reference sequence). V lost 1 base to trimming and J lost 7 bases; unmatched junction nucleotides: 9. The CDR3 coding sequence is TGTGCCACCAGCAGAGTTAGGCTAGCGGGGGGAGGAGAGCAGTACTTC. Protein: CATSRVRLAGGGEQYF.

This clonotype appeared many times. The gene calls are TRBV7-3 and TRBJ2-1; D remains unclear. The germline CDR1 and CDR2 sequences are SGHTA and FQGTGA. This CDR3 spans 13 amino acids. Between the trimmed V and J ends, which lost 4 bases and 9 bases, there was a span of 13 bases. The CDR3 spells CASSSPGRFEQFF. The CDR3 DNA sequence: TGTGCCAGCAGCTCCCCCGGACGGTTTGAGCAGTTCTTC.

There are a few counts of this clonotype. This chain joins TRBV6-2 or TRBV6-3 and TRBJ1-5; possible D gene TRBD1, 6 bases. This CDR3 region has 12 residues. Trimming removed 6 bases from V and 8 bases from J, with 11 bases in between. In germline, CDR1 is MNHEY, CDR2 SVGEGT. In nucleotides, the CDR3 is TGTGCCAGCAGCCGGGGGCAGGAGCCCCAGCATTTT. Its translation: CASSRGQEPQHF.

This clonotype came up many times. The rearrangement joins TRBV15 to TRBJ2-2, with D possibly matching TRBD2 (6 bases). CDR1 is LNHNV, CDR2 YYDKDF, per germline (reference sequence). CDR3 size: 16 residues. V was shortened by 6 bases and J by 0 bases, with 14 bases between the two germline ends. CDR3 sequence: CATRGSGVTNTGELFF. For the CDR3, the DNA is TGTGCCACCAGAGGGTCGGGGGTAACGAACACCGGGGAGCTGTTTTTT.

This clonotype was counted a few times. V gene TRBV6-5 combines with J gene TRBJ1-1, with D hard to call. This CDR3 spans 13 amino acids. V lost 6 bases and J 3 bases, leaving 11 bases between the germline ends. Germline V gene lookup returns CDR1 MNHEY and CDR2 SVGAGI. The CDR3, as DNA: TGTGCCAGCAGGACCGGGCCCCACACTGAAGCTTTCTTT. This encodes CASRTGPHTEAFF.

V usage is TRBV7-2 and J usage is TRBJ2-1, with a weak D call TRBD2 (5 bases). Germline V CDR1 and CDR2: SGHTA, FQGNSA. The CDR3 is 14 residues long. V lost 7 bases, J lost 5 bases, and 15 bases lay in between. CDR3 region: CASTPVGLNNEQFF. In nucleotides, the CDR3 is TGTGCCAGCACCCCCGTCGGACTTAACAATGAGCAGTTCTTC.

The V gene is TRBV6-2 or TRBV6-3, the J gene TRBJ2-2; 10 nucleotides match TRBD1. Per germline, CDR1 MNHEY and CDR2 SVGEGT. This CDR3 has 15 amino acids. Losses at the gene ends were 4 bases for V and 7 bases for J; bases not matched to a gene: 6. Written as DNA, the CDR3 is TGTGCCAGCAGTTCGACAGGGGGCGCGTACGGGGAGCTGTTTTTT. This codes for CASSSTGGAYGELFF.

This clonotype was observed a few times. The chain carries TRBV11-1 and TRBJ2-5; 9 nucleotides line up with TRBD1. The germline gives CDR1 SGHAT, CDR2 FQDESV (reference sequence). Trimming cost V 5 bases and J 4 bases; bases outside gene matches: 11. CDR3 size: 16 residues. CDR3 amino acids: CASSRNPGTGRETQYF. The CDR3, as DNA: TGTGCCAGCAGCCGCAACCCCGGGACAGGGAGAGAGACCCAGTACTTC.

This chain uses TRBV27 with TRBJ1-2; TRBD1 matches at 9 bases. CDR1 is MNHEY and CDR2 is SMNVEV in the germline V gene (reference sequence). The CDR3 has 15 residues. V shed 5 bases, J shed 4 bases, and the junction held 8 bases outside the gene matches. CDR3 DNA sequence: TGTGCCAGCAGTAAAACAGGGGGCGCAGGCTATGGCTACACCTTC. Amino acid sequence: CASSKTGGAGYGYTF.

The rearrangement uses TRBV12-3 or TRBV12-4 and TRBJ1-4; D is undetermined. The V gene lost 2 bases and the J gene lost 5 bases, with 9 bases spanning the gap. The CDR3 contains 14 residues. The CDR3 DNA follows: TGTGCCAGCAGTTTAAGGTCTGGGAATGAAAAACTGTTTTTT. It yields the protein CASSLRSGNEKLFF.